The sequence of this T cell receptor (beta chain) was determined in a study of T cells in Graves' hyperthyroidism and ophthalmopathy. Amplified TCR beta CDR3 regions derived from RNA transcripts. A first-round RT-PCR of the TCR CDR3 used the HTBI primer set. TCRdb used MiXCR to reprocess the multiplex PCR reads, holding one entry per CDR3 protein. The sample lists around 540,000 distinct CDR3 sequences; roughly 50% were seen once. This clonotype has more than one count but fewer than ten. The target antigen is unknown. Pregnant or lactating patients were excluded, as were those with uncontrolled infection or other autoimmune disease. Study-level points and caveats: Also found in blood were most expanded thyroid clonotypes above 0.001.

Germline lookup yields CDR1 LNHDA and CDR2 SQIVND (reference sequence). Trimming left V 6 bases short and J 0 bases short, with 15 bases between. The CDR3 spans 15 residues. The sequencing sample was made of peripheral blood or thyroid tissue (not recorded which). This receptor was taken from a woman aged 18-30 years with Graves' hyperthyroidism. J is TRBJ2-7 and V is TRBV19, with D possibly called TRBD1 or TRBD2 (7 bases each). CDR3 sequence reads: CASSYARGGSYEQYF. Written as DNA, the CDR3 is TGTGCCAGTAGCTATGCCAGGGGGGGCTCCTACGAGCAGTACTTC.